The 30 T cell receptor beta chains below were found in one sample sequenced in a study of shared clonotypes between healthy human individuals (dated by TCRdb to 2020 to 2022). For the CD8 naive samples, CD45RO-negative cells were positively selected for CCR7, yielding a CD45RA+CCR7+ population from which TemRA cells were excluded. Receptor libraries were prepared by the immunoSEQ multiplex PCR assay. TCRdb limited this immuneACCESS table to in-frame rearrangements with V and J called. A share of clones is missing; checked studies link under half to unresolved V genes, and the rest is unexplained. Here the sample has about 2 million clones; approximately 95% occur a single time. The ten largest clones capture approximately 1% of the sample. Material for sequencing was naive CD8+ T cells sorted from blood. Interpreted using the paper, the cell subset or site label stands for: CD45RA+CCR7+. These receptors originate from a man aged 18-30 years in good health.

This sequence joins TRBV27 and TRBJ1-2; D not certain. V dropped 5 bases and J dropped 5 bases, with 15 bases sitting between them. This CDR3 contains 14 residues. CDR1 is MNHEY and CDR2 is SMNVEV in the germline V gene (reference sequence). For the CDR3, the DNA is TGTGCCAGCAGTCCCGTAGGTTCGGGGTATGGCTACACCTTC. Its protein product is CASSPVGSGYGYTF.

This chain joins TRBV13 and TRBJ1-6; D remains unclear. Germline assignment: CDR1 PRHDT and CDR2 FYEKMQ (reference sequence). The CDR3 totals 15 residues. Trimming pared 7 bases from V and 7 bases from J, leaving 17 bases between. CDR3 DNA sequence: TGTGCCAGCACCTCCCTCTTAGCCTTGAATTCACCCCTCCACTTT. Protein sequence: CASTSLLALNSPLHF.

This rearrangement joins TRBV6-6 to TRBJ2-5; D is perhaps TRBD1 (7 bases). CDR1 and CDR2 (germline): MNHNY, SVGAGI (reference sequence). The germline V and J ends were trimmed by 10 bases and 5 bases, with 20 bases remaining between them. This CDR3 contains 14 residues. The DNA for the CDR3 is TGTGCCACCGGACAGGCGGGGATTCTTGAGACCCAGTACTTC. It codes for CATGQAGILETQYF.

The chain has TRBV10-2 and TRBJ1-2; no clear D. Looked up from germline, CDR1 is WSHSY and CDR2 is SAAADI. V shed 4 bases and J shed 5 bases, with 8 bases lying between them. The CDR3 runs 12 residues. In DNA, the CDR3 is TGCGCCAGCAGTGGGCAGCAGTATGGCTACACCTTC. This encodes CASSGQQYGYTF.

This chain joins TRBV6-5 and TRBJ2-7, with 8 bases identical to TRBD2. CDR3 length: 15 residues. Trimming took 2 bases from V and 3 from J; bases not matched to a gene: 6. The germline gives CDR1 MNHEY, CDR2 SVGAGI. CDR3 sequence reads: CASSYPREGLYEQYF. The CDR3 region has the DNA TGTGCCAGCAGTTACCCACGGGAGGGCCTCTACGAGCAGTACTTC.

The genes are TRBV7-9 and TRBJ1-1; D is uncertain. The CDR3 is made up of 14 amino acids. Germline loops: CDR1 SEHNR, CDR2 FQNEAQ (reference sequence). Trimming removed 7 bases at V and 1 base at J, with 13 bases between. The CDR3 nucleotides are TGTGCCAGCACCTACCCGGTCGGGAACACTGAAGCTTTCTTT. Its translation is CASTYPVGNTEAFF.

A remark on this clone: Other DNA sequences in the sample encode the same CDR3. This chain joins TRBV11-2 and TRBJ2-2; D is ambiguous. CDR1 is SGHAT, CDR2 FQNNGV, per germline. The CDR3 extends over 13 amino acids. Deletions cut 1 base from V and 6 bases from J, with 6 bases between. The CDR3 spells CASSLVGAGELFF. The CDR3 DNA sequence: TGTGCCAGCAGCTTAGTGGGTGCCGGGGAGCTGTTTTTT.

The CDR3 reads CASSDLTGHREKLFF. DNA of the CDR3: TGTGCCAGCAGTGACCTGACAGGGCACCGGGAAAAACTGTTTTTT. The genes are TRBV6-1 and TRBJ1-4; 7 bases align to TRBD1. The V gene's germline CDR1 is MNHNS and CDR2 SASEGT. Losses at the gene ends were 3 bases for V and 8 bases for J; bases not matched to a gene: 9. The CDR3 has 15 amino acids.

The chain recombines TRBV2 with TRBJ2-7; D tentatively fits TRBD1 or TRBD2 (5 bases each). Trimming cost V 3 bases and J 4 bases, with 10 bases left between them. This CDR3 spans 13 amino acids. Looked up from germline, CDR1 is SNHLY and CDR2 is FYNNEI. CDR3 loop: CASSEGRWYEQYF. DNA for the CDR3: TGTGCCAGCAGTGAGGGACGTTGGTACGAGCAGTACTTC.

The rearrangement uses TRBV5-4 and TRBJ2-2, with TRBD2 matching over 11 bases. Germline loops: CDR1 SGHNT, CDR2 YYREEE (reference sequence). Trimming at V came to 3 bases and at J to 7 bases, leaving 8 bases not matched to a gene. This CDR3 spans 16 amino acids. CDR3 in DNA: TGTGCCAGCAGCTATTTAGCGGGAGGGCCTAGCGGGGAGCTGTTTTTT. Its translation: CASSYLAGGPSGELFF. Based on the CDR3 plus reference TRBV5-4 and TRBJ2-2, the full variable domain is ETGVTQSPTHLIKTRGQQVTLRCSSQSGHNTVSWYQQALGQGPQFIFQYYREEENGRGNFPPRFSGLQFPNYSSELNVNALELDDSALYLCASSYLAGGPSGELFFGEGSRLTVL.

This sequence joins TRBV11-2 and TRBJ2-1; TRBD2 matches at 11 bases. In germline, CDR1 is SGHAT, CDR2 FQNNGV. After removal of 5 bases from V and 5 bases from J, the junction contained 5 bases not matched to a gene. The CDR3 has 15 residues. CDR3 sequence (DNA): TGTGCCAGCAGCGGGCTAGCGGGAGGCGACAATGAGCAGTTCTTC. Protein product: CASSGLAGGDNEQFF. Drawing the rest from reference TRBV11-2 and TRBJ2-1, the complete variable domain is EAGVAQSPRYKIIEKRQSVAFWCNPISGHATLYWYQQILGQGPKLLIQFQNNGVVDDSQLPKDRFSAERLKGVDSTLKIQPAKLEDSAVYLCASSGLAGGDNEQFFGPGTRLTVL.

This clone has just one count. V usage is TRBV28 and J usage is TRBJ1-5; 8 bases are shared with TRBD1. Germline V gives CDR1 MDHEN, CDR2 SYDVKM. The V segment lost 3 bases and the J segment 8 bases; nucleotides outside the gene matches: 12. The CDR3 totals 16 residues. CDR3 protein: CASSFPFDRGGKPQHF. DNA for the CDR3: TGTGCCAGCAGTTTTCCCTTTGACAGGGGAGGTAAGCCCCAGCATTTT.

The chain links TRBV2 to TRBJ2-7; D remains ambiguous. In germline, CDR1 is SNHLY, CDR2 FYNNEI. CDR3 length: 15 amino acids. V was pared by 1 base and J by 0 bases, with 10 bases between. CDR3 DNA sequence: TGTGCCAGCAGTGAAGACTCACCTCCCTCCTACGAGCAGTACTTC. Translated, it gives CASSEDSPPSYEQYF. Based on the CDR3 plus reference TRBV2 and TRBJ2-7, the full variable domain is EPEVTQTPSHQVTQMGQEVILRCVPISNHLYFYWYRQILGQKVEFLVSFYNNEISEKSEIFDDQFSVERPDGSNFTLKIRSTKLEDSAMYFCASSEDSPPSYEQYFGPGTRLTVT.

This sequence joins TRBV7-9 and TRBJ1-5; D uncertain. Trimming took 5 bases from V and 0 from J, leaving 8 bases between them. CDR1 SEHNR and CDR2 FQNEAQ come from the germline V gene (reference sequence). This CDR3 has 14 amino acids. In nucleotides, the CDR3 is TGTGCCAGCAGCCAAGGGTATAGCAATCAGCCCCAGCATTTT. Translated: CASSQGYSNQPQHF.

The V and J genes are TRBV19 and TRBJ1-1; TRBD1 is a possible D gene (5 bases). V lost 3 bases, J lost 0 bases, and 17 bases lay in between. Germline assignment: CDR1 LNHDA and CDR2 SQIVND (reference sequence). CDR3 length equals 17 residues. Here the CDR3 reads CASSMTGTALMNTEAFF. Written as DNA, the CDR3 is TGTGCCAGTAGTATGACGGGGACGGCCCTTATGAACACTGAAGCTTTCTTT. The full variable domain, completed using reference TRBV19 and TRBJ1-1, is DGGITQSPKYLFRKEGQNVTLSCEQNLNHDAMYWYRQDPGQGLRLIYYSQIVNDFQKGDIAEGYSVSREKKESFPLTVTSAQKNPTAFYLCASSMTGTALMNTEAFFGQGTRLTVV.

The chain couples TRBV19 to TRBJ2-7, with D uncertain. CDR1 is LNHDA, CDR2 SQIVND, per germline (reference sequence). V shed 3 bases and J shed 0 bases, with 9 bases lying between them. The CDR3 has 14 residues. The CDR3 DNA follows: TGTGCCAGTAGTATTTACCGCGACTCCTACGAGCAGTACTTC. Its translation: CASSIYRDSYEQYF.

The rearrangement joins TRBV13 to TRBJ1-5; TRBD1 is a possible D gene (5 bases). Trimming stripped 5 bases from V and 6 bases from J, with 14 bases between. Germline CDR1 PRHDT, CDR2 FYEKMQ (reference sequence). The CDR3 length is 14 residues. The CDR3 nucleotides are TGTGCCAGCAGCATCGCAGGGTCAAGTCAGCCCCAGCATTTT. The encoded protein is CASSIAGSSQPQHF.

CDR3 amino acids: CASSLGEVEGSREQYF. In nucleotides, the CDR3 is TGTGCCAGCAGCTTAGGTGAGGTAGAGGGATCGCGCGAGCAGTACTTC. The chain couples TRBV7-9 to TRBJ2-7, with D tentatively TRBD2 (5 bases). The CDR3 has 16 amino acids. V dropped 1 base and J dropped 6 bases, with 19 bases sitting between them. The germline V gene has CDR1 SEHNR and CDR2 FQNEAQ (reference sequence).

As for this clone: The sample holds other DNA sequences that translate to the same CDR3. The chain joins TRBV9 to TRBJ1-3; D is ambiguous. Germline values: CDR1 SGDLS, CDR2 YYNGEE. CDR3 length equals 14 residues. Deletions cut 0 bases from V and 0 bases from J, with 4 bases between. The CDR3 region has the DNA TGTGCCAGCAGCGTAGGGTACTCTGGAAACACCATATATTTT. Translated, it gives CASSVGYSGNTIYF.

DNA of the CDR3: TGCGCCAGCTTGCGAGCGGTCTCCTACGAGCAGTACTTC. Protein sequence: CASLRAVSYEQYF. The chain combines TRBV10-2 with TRBJ2-7; a weak D match, TRBD2 (5 bases). V lost 8 bases, J lost 0 bases, and 11 bases lay in between. The CDR3 length is 13 residues. Per the germline V gene, CDR1 is WSHSY and CDR2 is SAAADI.

This chain uses TRBV28 with TRBJ2-1, with 8 bases identical to TRBD2. This CDR3 is built from 16 residues. The V gene's germline CDR1 is MDHEN and CDR2 SYDVKM. J was trimmed by 4 bases and V by 1 base; bases with no gene match: 6. CDR3 sequence reads: CASSLSLLAEYNEQFF. The CDR3 nucleotides are TGTGCCAGCAGTTTATCCCTACTAGCGGAGTACAATGAGCAGTTCTTC.

The table lists this clone with a few counts. V and J are TRBV5-8 and TRBJ1-6; possible D gene TRBD1, 5 bases. The CDR3 spans 17 residues. Germline assignment: CDR1 SGHTS and CDR2 YDEGEE. V was clipped by 4 bases and J by 4 bases, with 18 bases between them. The CDR3 sequence: CASSPKGDSQYNSPLHF. CDR3 sequence (DNA): TGTGCCAGCAGCCCGAAAGGCGACAGCCAGTATAATTCACCCCTCCACTTT.

As concerns this clone: The same CDR3 also results from other DNA sequences found in this sample. V usage is TRBV7-2 and J usage is TRBJ2-7, with D possibly being TRBD1 or TRBD2 (5 bases each). Trimming removed 5 bases at V and 1 base at J, with 12 bases between. CDR3 length: 14 amino acids. The germline V gene encodes CDR1 SGHTA and CDR2 FQGNSA. The CDR3 DNA sequence: TGTGCCAGCAGCCCCAGGGACGGGTCCTACGAGCAGTACTTC. As protein: CASSPRDGSYEQYF.

V gene TRBV2 combines with J gene TRBJ2-5; possibly TRBD1 or TRBD2 for D (5 bases each). CDR1 is SNHLY and CDR2 is FYNNEI in the germline V gene. The CDR3 has 11 residues. Deletions cut 3 bases from V and 12 bases from J, with 11 bases between. CDR3 bases: TGTGCCAGCAGTGAGTTGGGGACGAAGTACTTC. It codes for CASSELGTKYF.

The V call is TRBV28, the J call TRBJ2-1; 11 bases are shared with TRBD2. Germline V gene data show CDR1 as MDHEN and CDR2 as SYDVKM. This CDR3 has 14 amino acids. J lost 9 bases, V lost 5 bases, and 6 bases had no gene match. CDR3 residues: CASSPRLAGSEQFF. Written as DNA, the CDR3 is TGTGCCAGCAGTCCCCGACTAGCGGGGAGTGAGCAGTTCTTC.

As regards this clone: This sample also contains other DNA sequences that code for the same CDR3. The rearrangement uses TRBV27 and TRBJ2-7; D might be TRBD1 or TRBD2, each matching 5 bases. CDR1 is MNHEY and CDR2 is SMNVEV in the germline V gene (reference sequence). CDR3 length equals 13 residues. Trimming stripped 3 bases from V and 3 bases from J, with 9 bases between. The DNA of the CDR3 is TGTGCCAGCAGTTTTAGGGGAGTCTACGAGCAGTACTTC. Translating gives CASSFRGVYEQYF.

The sample holds a few counts of this clone. In the same sample, other DNA sequences code for this CDR3. The rearrangement uses TRBV7-9 and TRBJ2-7, with D possibly being TRBD2 (6 bases). Per the germline V gene, CDR1 is SEHNR and CDR2 is FQNEAQ (reference sequence). This CDR3 has 13 residues. Trimming shortened V by 5 bases and J by 6 bases, and 14 bases separated the two germline ends. The CDR3 spells CASSPNLGGEQYF. The DNA of the CDR3 is TGTGCCAGCAGCCCCAACCTGGGGGGCGAGCAGTACTTC. The variable domain in full, with the rest retrieved from reference TRBV7-9 and TRBJ2-7, is DTGVSQNPRHKITKRGQNVTFRCDPISEHNRLYWYRQTLGQGPEFLTYFQNEAQLEKSRLLSDRFSAERPKGSFSTLEIQRTEQGDSAMYLCASSPNLGGEQYFGPGTRLTVT.

This clone was seen a single time. The chain carries TRBV5-1 and TRBJ2-7; the D is unclear. This CDR3 contains 12 residues. CDR1 SGHRS and CDR2 YFSETQ come from the germline V gene. Trimming took 7 bases from V and 1 from J, leaving 9 bases between them. Here the CDR3 DNA reads TGCGCCAGCTGCGATGAATCCTACGAGCAGTACTTC. The encoded protein is CASCDESYEQYF.

The chain is built from TRBV15 and TRBJ1-4; TRBD1 matches at 11 bases. Germline CDR1 and CDR2: LNHNV and YYDKDF (reference sequence). With 2 bases clipped from V and 7 bases from J, the junction kept 9 bases outside the gene matches. The CDR3 extends over 17 amino acids. The CDR3 sequence: CATSRLQLGQGGEKLFF. In DNA, the CDR3 is TGTGCCACCAGCAGACTCCAACTGGGACAGGGGGGTGAAAAACTGTTTTTT.

Notes on this clone: The same CDR3 also results from other DNA sequences found in this sample. This rearrangement joins TRBV27 to TRBJ2-7; 9 bases agree with TRBD1. CDR1 and CDR2 (germline): MNHEY, SMNVEV (reference sequence). V trimming: 4 bases; J trimming: 1 base; junction bases outside the gene matches: 5. The CDR3 is made up of 15 amino acids. The CDR3 sequence: CASSYGTGSSYEQYF. The CDR3 DNA reads as TGTGCCAGCAGTTATGGGACAGGGTCATCCTACGAGCAGTACTTC.